The entry below gives a single T cell receptor (beta chain) sequence along with its context. One base away lies a much larger clone, so this may be a sequencing read error. V was cut by 7 bases and J by 9 bases, with 21 bases left in between. The CDR3 runs 14 residues. Germline lookup yields CDR1 MNHEY and CDR2 SMNVEV (reference sequence). This sample was included in a study of CD8 T cells in ankylosing spondylitis. From the 5' RACE reads, TCRdb called clonotypes with MiXCR, one entry per CDR3 protein. The profile covers around 180,000 distinct CDR3 sequences, with 10% to 15% appearing a single time and approximately 11% taken by the ten largest.

This TCR was recovered from a female donor with ankylosing spondylitis or in good health (not recorded which). The material sequenced was blood, either unsorted or a sorted T cell fraction (not recorded which). The chain recombines TRBV27 with TRBJ1-1; a weak D match, TRBD1 (5 bases). CDR3: CASTPLGRGPKAFF. CDR3 nucleotide sequence: TGTGCCAGCACCCCCTTAGGGAGGGGCCCTAAAGCTTTCTTT.